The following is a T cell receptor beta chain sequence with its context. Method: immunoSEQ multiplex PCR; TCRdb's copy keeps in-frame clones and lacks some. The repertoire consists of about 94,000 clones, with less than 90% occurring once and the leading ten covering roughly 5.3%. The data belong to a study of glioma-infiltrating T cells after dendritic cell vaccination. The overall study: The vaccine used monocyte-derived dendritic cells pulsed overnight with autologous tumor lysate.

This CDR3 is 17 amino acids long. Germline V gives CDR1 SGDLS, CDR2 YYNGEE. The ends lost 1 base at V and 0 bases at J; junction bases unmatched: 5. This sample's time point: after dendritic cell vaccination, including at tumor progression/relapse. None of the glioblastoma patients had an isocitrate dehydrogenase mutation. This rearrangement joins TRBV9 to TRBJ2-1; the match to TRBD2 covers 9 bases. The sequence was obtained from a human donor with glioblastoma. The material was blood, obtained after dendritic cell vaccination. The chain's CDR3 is CASSVHSGGYSYNEQFF. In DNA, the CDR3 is TGTGCCAGCAGCGTACATAGCGGGGGATACTCCTACAATGAGCAGTTCTTC. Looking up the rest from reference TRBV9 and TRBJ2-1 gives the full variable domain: DSGVTQTPKHLITATGQRVTLRCSPRSGDLSVYWYQQSLDQGLQFLIQYYNGEERAKGNILERFSAQQFPDLHSELNLSSLELGDSALYFCASSVHSGGYSYNEQFFGPGTRLTVL.